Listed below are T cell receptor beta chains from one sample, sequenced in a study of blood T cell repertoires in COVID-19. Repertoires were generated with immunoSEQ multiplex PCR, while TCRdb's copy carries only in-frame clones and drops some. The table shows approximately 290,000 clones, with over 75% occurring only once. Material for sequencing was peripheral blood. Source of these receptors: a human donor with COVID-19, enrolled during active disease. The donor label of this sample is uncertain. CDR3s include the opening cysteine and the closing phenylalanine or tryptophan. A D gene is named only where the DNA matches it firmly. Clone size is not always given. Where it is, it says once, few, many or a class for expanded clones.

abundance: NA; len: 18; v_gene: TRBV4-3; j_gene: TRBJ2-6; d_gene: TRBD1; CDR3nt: TGCGCCAGCAGCCAGGATACGGGACAGAGCTCTGGGGCCAACGTCCTGACTTTC; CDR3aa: CASSQDTGQSSGANVLTF
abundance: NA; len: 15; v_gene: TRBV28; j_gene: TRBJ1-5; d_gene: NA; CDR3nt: TGTGCCAGCAGTTTACAACAGGGAGGCAATCAGCCCCAGCATTTT; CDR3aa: CASSLQQGGNQPQHF
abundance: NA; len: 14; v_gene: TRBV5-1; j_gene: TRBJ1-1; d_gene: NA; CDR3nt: TGCGCCAGCAGCATGGGTAACAGGGAGACTGAAGCTTTCTTT; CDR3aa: CASSMGNRETEAFF
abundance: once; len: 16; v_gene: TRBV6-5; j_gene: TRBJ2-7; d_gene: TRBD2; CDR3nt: TGTGCCAGCAGTTGGCAGGGACGCGGGAGCTCCTACGAGCAGTACTTC; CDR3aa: CASSWQGRGSSYEQYF
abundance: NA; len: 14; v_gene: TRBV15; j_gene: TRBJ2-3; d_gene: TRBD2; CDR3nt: TGTGCCACCCATCGGGACTATCCGGCAGATACGCAGTATTTT; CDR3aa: CATHRDYPADTQYF
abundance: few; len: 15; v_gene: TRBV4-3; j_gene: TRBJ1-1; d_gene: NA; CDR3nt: TGCGCCAGCAGCCAAGATCGGGTCGGGATCACTGAAGCTTTCTTT; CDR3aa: CASSQDRVGITEAFF
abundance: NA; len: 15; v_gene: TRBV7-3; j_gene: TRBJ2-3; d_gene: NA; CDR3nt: TGTGCCAGCAGCTTATCTGGGGGGACCACAGATACGCAGTATTTT; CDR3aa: CASSLSGGTTDTQYF
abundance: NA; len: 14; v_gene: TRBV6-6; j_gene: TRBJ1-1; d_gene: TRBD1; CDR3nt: TGTGCCAGCAGTTACGGACAGGGAGATGGTGAAGCTTTCTTT; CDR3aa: CASSYGQGDGEAFF
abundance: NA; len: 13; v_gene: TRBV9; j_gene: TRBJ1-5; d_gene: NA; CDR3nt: TGTGCCAGCAGCGTAAGCTACAATCAGCCCCAGCATTTT; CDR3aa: CASSVSYNQPQHF
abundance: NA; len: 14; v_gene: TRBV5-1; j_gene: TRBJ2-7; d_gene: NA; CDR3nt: TGCGCCAGCAGCCCTCTGGGGGGTACCTACGAGCAGTACTTC; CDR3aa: CASSPLGGTYEQYF
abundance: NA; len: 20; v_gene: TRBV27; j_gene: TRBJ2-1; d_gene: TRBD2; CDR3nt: TGTGCCAGCAGTTATTTAGCGGGAGACCCAGAGGTGATTTCCTACAATGAGCAGTTCTTC; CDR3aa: CASSYLAGDPEVISYNEQFF
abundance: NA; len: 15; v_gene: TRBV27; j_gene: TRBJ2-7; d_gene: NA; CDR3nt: TGTGCCAGCAGTTCCCCCCAGGGGGGTTCCTACGAGCAGTACTTC; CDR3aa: CASSSPQGGSYEQYF
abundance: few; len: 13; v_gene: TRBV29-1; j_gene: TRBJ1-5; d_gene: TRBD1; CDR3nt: TGCAGCGTTGCGGGACAGCCAGGTGAGCCCCAGCATTTT; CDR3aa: CSVAGQPGEPQHF
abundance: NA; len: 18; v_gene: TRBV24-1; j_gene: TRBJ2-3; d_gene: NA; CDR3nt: TGTGCCACCAGTGATCCAGGTGGGGTAGGGGTCGGCACAGATACGCAGTATTTT; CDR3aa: CATSDPGGVGVGTDTQYF
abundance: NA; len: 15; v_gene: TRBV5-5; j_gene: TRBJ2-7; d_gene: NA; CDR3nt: TGTGCCAGCAGCCCTACACTATCTTACTCCTACGAGCAGTACTTC; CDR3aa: CASSPTLSYSYEQYF